Below are 14 T cell receptor beta chains sequenced from a single sample in a study of response to subunit inactivated influenza vaccine. MiXCR was run by TCRdb on the RT-PCR reads, yielding one entry per CDR3 protein. The sample holds about 540,000 distinct CDR3 sequences, around a quarter seen once. This same sample was also taken into another study, of T cells expressing NK-cell markers. As reported in that work: Template switching by 5'RACE with UMIs generated the TCR beta cDNA.

Sequencing used CD4+ T cells sorted from PBMCs, obtained 11 to 12 days after vaccination. All receptors derive from a man aged 45-65 years who received an inactivated influenza vaccine.

The gene calls are TRBV20-1 and TRBJ2-7, with 8 bases lining up with TRBD2. The CDR3 sequence is 13 residues long. The germline V gene has CDR1 DFQATT and CDR2 SNEGSKA (reference sequence). J lost 1 base, V lost 5 bases, and 4 bases had no gene match. The DNA of the CDR3 is TGCAGTGCTGGCGGGGGGACTTCCTACGAGCAGTACTTC. Protein: CSAGGGTSYEQYF.

In its sample, this clonotype was seen a few times. V and J are TRBV29-1 and TRBJ2-2; 8 bases line up with TRBD1. J was trimmed by 0 bases and V by 7 bases; bases with no gene match: 7. The germline V gene has CDR1 SQVTM and CDR2 ANQGSEA. This CDR3 contains 15 residues. CDR3 loop: CSAHRGTANTGELFF. In nucleotides, the CDR3 is TGCAGCGCTCACAGGGGGACAGCGAACACCGGGGAGCTGTTTTTT.

This clonotype showed up just a few times. The rearrangement uses TRBV6-2 or TRBV6-3 and TRBJ2-7; TRBD1 aligns across 10 bases. V lost 6 bases to trimming and J lost 2 bases; unmatched junction nucleotides: 10. Germline V gene sequence: CDR1 MNHEY, CDR2 SVGEGT. This CDR3 comprises 16 residues. CDR3 bases: TGTGCCAGCAGCCTTGCGACAGGGGGCGTAACCTACGAGCAGTACTTC. Its protein is CASSLATGGVTYEQYF.

This clonotype has just a few counts. The chain is built from TRBV5-1 and TRBJ2-3; 8 positions match TRBD1. J was trimmed by 0 bases and V by 4 bases; bases with no gene match: 7. The CDR3 runs to 16 residues. The germline V gene encodes CDR1 SGHRS and CDR2 YFSETQ. The CDR3 DNA reads TGCGCCAGCAGCACCGCGGGACAGGCTAGCACAGATACGCAGTATTTT. Encoded protein: CASSTAGQASTDTQYF. Combining the CDR3 with reference TRBV5-1 and TRBJ2-3 gives the whole variable domain KAGVTQTPRYLIKTRGQQVTLSCSPISGHRSVSWYQQTPGQGLQFLFEYFSETQRNKGNFPGRFSGRQFSNSRSEMNVSTLELGDSALYLCASSTAGQASTDTQYFGPGTRLTVL.

This clonotype showed up just a few times. The chain carries TRBV4-3 and TRBJ1-3; tentative D call: TRBD1 (6 bases). In germline, CDR1 is LGHNA, CDR2 YSLEER. The CDR3 has 15 residues. V dropped 1 base and J dropped 4 bases, with 11 bases sitting between them. CDR3 region: CASSQVGGGGNTIYF. DNA for the CDR3: TGCGCCAGCAGCCAAGTTGGAGGGGGAGGAAACACCATATATTTT.

This clonotype came up a few times. The rearrangement uses TRBV12-3 or TRBV12-4 and TRBJ2-5, with 8 bases fitting TRBD1. There are 15 residues in the CDR3. Trimming removed 7 bases from V and 1 base from J; junction bases left unmatched: 8. The CDR3 DNA is TGTGCCAGCACCCGCAGGGGGCGGCCCCAAGAGACCCAGTACTTC. It specifies CASTRRGRPQETQYF.

This clonotype was counted a few times. This chain joins TRBV12-3 or TRBV12-4 and TRBJ2-3, with no clear D. The CDR3 runs 12 residues. V lost 6 bases to trimming and J lost 4 bases, with 8 bases between them. In nucleotides, the CDR3 is TGTGCCAGCAGCGAGAACCCAGATACGCAGTATTTT. The encoded protein is CASSENPDTQYF.

This clonotype was counted only a few times. The genes are TRBV12-3 or TRBV12-4 and TRBJ1-1, with D unclear. The V end was cut by 6 bases, the J end by 5 bases, with 10 bases between. The CDR3 consists of 12 residues. CDR3 DNA: TGTGCCAGCAGGAAGGGTGTTACTGAAGCTTTCTTT. It is translated as CASRKGVTEAFF.

This clonotype was seen a handful of times. The chain recombines TRBV19 with TRBJ2-1; TRBD1 matches at 9 bases. J was trimmed by 0 bases and V by 9 bases; bases with no gene match: 6. CDR3 size: 15 residues. Germline-derived CDR1 and CDR2 are LNHDA and SQIVND (reference sequence). CDR3 in DNA: TGTGCCAGCTCGAAGACAGGGGGCTCCTACAATGAGCAGTTCTTC. Its translation is CASSKTGGSYNEQFF.

This CDR3 is CATRASGENIQYF. The DNA of the CDR3 is TGTGCCACCAGAGCTAGCGGGGAAAACATTCAGTACTTC. This chain joins TRBV24-1 and TRBJ2-4, with TRBD2 identical over 9 bases. Germline loops: CDR1 KGHDR, CDR2 SFDVKD. V dropped 7 bases and J dropped 5; count of bases not matched to a gene: 2. CDR3 length equals 13 residues.

In its sample, this clonotype was seen a few times. The genes are TRBV4-2 and TRBJ2-5; 9 bases agree with TRBD1. Germline V gene data show CDR1 as LGHNA and CDR2 as YNFKEQ. CDR3 size: 18 residues. V trimming: 3 bases; J trimming: 4 bases; junction bases outside the gene matches: 15. CDR3: CASSQTYRNRGRGETQYF. Here the CDR3 DNA reads TGTGCCAGCAGCCAGACCTACAGAAACAGGGGGCGCGGAGAGACCCAGTACTTC.

This clonotype was seen a few times. CDR3 sequence (DNA): TGTGCCAGCAGTTACTCGAAGGGACAGGGAAGCTATGGCTACACCTTC. Translating gives CASSYSKGQGSYGYTF. This chain joins TRBV6-5 and TRBJ1-2, with TRBD1 matching over 9 bases. The CDR3 sequence is 16 residues long. V was clipped by 0 bases and J by 4 bases; unmatched bases: 6. Germline CDR1 reads MNHEY; CDR2 reads SVGAGI.

This chain uses TRBV20-1 with TRBJ2-3, with 12 bases that match TRBD2. Germline CDR1 and CDR2: DFQATT and SNEGSKA (reference sequence). J lost 0 bases, V lost 0 bases, and 4 bases had no gene match. CDR3 size: 17 residues. The CDR3, as DNA: TGCAGTGCTAGAGATGGGCTAGCGGGGGGGAGCACAGATACGCAGTATTTT. This gives the protein CSARDGLAGGSTDTQYF.

V and J are TRBV28 and TRBJ2-7; D possibly matches TRBD1 or TRBD2 (5 bases each). The V gene's germline CDR1 is MDHEN and CDR2 SYDVKM. This CDR3 spans 11 amino acids. The chain's CDR3 is CVTGRSYEQYF. The CDR3 nucleotides read TGTGTCACGGGGCGGTCCTACGAGCAGTACTTC.